This T cell receptor (beta chain) was retrieved from a study of T cell responses to AZD1222 COVID-19 vaccine. Study-level findings and limits: AZD1222 recipients seropositive at baseline numbered only six or seven. Compared with day 0, the breadth and depth of the Spike-specific TCR repertoire rose significantly after two doses of AZD1222. Dominant at 160-218 and 743-854, vaccine-associated CD4 TCRs also spanned spike. Donors were mostly white British, more females; clonal diversity possibly underestimated.

Comment on this clone: Its antigen is not identified.

Sequencing used immunoSEQ multiplex PCR; TCRdb keeps in-frame clones, though not all of them. Among 130,000 or so clones listed, 85% to 95% were seen once. V shed 3 bases and J 5 bases; nucleotides not matched to a gene: 1. CDR1 and CDR2 (germline): LNHDA, SQIVND (reference sequence). The CDR3 runs to 13 residues. This TCR derives from an adult in good health. The chain is built from TRBV19 and TRBJ2-1; 7 bases match TRBD2. This material consisted of peripheral blood, taken on day 0 of MenACWY control vaccination. The CDR3 here is CASSILADNEQFF. The CDR3, as DNA: TGTGCCAGTAGTATCCTAGCGGACAATGAGCAGTTCTTC.